Below are 17 T cell receptor beta chains sequenced from a single sample in a study of T-cell reconstitution after alpha-beta-depleted transplantation in children. Construction of the TCRbeta library involved unique molecular identifiers. Via MiXCR, TCRdb re-called the PCR reads, giving one row per CDR3 protein. The sample includes approximately 490,000 distinct CDR3 sequences, roughly a tenth seen only once; the top ten take just over 2%. The source material was PBMCs, sampled before TCRalphabeta/CD19-depleted stem cell transplant. The receptors originated from a child aged 2 to 10 with inherited bone marrow failure, due to receive a stem cell transplant.

The gene calls are TRBV5-1 and TRBJ2-5; tentatively, D is TRBD2 (5 bases). V lost 0 bases to trimming and J lost 5 bases, with 14 bases between them. Germline-derived CDR1 and CDR2 are SGHRS and YFSETQ. CDR3 size: 15 residues. CDR3 nucleotides: TGCGCCAGCAGCTTGGAAGGGTCGGGGATGGAGACCCAGTACTTC. Amino acid sequence: CASSLEGSGMETQYF.

The rearrangement joins TRBV2 to TRBJ2-1; D ambiguous. CDR3 length: 14 residues. Trimming cost V 1 base and J 8 bases, with 12 bases left between them. Germline CDR1 reads SNHLY; CDR2 reads FYNNEI. The CDR3 nucleotides read TGTGCCAGCAGTGAAGTTTGGGTGCTGCATGAGCAGTTCTTC. Translation gives CASSEVWVLHEQFF.

This clonotype was observed many times. The gene calls are TRBV9 and TRBJ2-7, with no clear D. The V end lost 4 bases, the J end lost 6 bases, and 11 bases lay between the germline ends. In germline, CDR1 is SGDLS, CDR2 YYNGEE. This CDR3 comprises 12 residues. The DNA for the CDR3 is TGTGCCAGCAGCACGAGGAGTGGCGAGCAGTACTTC. Protein sequence: CASSTRSGEQYF.

This clonotype was found many times. The rearrangement joins TRBV5-6 to TRBJ2-7; D ambiguous. CDR1 and CDR2 (germline): SGHDT, YYEEEE. The CDR3 loop spans 15 amino acids. Trimming removed 0 bases from V and 3 bases from J, with 13 bases in between. CDR3 in amino acids: CASSLGSFEDYEQYF. The CDR3 DNA follows: TGTGCCAGCAGCTTGGGGTCCTTCGAGGACTACGAGCAGTACTTC.

This clonotype appeared many times. The V call is TRBV28, the J call TRBJ2-1; D possibly corresponds to TRBD2 (6 bases). Germline V gives CDR1 MDHEN, CDR2 SYDVKM. CDR3 length: 15 residues. The V end was cut by 7 bases, the J end by 3 bases, with 16 bases between. Written as DNA, the CDR3 is TGTGCCAGCATCCCCGGGACTTACTTCTACAATGAGCAGTTCTTC. This sequence encodes CASIPGTYFYNEQFF.

This clonotype was recorded a few times. This chain joins TRBV12-3 or TRBV12-4 and TRBJ1-2, with a possible D match to TRBD1 (5 bases). This CDR3 has 14 amino acids. The V and J ends lost 3 bases and 4 bases respectively, with 12 bases between them. The CDR3: CASSFLQVSYGYTF. The CDR3 coding sequence is TGTGCCAGCAGTTTTCTACAGGTCTCCTATGGCTACACCTTC.

Concerning this clonotype: One junction end does not reproduce the germline sequence, and a read error may be involved. V is TRBV12-3 or TRBV12-4 and J is TRBJ2-1, with unresolved D. The CDR3 extends over 15 amino acids. The chain's CDR3 is CASSLGRSSYNDQFF. The CDR3 DNA reads as TGTGCCAGCAGTTTGGGTCGAAGCTCCTACAATGACCAGTTCTTC.

The table lists this clonotype with many counts. The chain combines TRBV12-3 or TRBV12-4 with TRBJ2-2; no clear D gene. There are 14 residues in the CDR3. V was clipped by 6 bases and J by 6 bases, with 14 bases between them. The CDR3 protein is CASSYDWLPGELFF. The CDR3 region has the DNA TGTGCCAGCAGCTACGACTGGCTCCCCGGGGAGCTGTTTTTT.

Concerning this clonotype itself: The germline gene is not matched at one end of the junction; a read error may be the cause. The J gene is TRBJ2-7, the V gene TRBV10-3; 15 nucleotides agree with TRBD2. Germline lookup yields CDR1 ENHRY and CDR2 SYGVKD. The CDR3 sequence is 20 residues long. The CDR3 nucleotides are TGTGCCATCAGTGACATGGGCGGACTAGCGGGAGGGGTAAGCTCCTACCAGCAGTACTTC. Its protein is CAISDMGGLAGGVSSYQQYF.

V gene TRBV19 combines with J gene TRBJ2-1; 9 bases map to TRBD2. The J segment lost 1 base and the V segment lost 5 bases, leaving 6 bases of the junction unmatched. CDR1 is LNHDA and CDR2 is SQIVND in the germline V gene (reference sequence). The CDR3 contains 16 residues. The CDR3 DNA reads TGTGCCAGTAGTCTGGGGACTAGCACTTCCTACAATGAGCAGTTCTTC. Translated: CASSLGTSTSYNEQFF.

In its sample, this clonotype was seen many times. V is TRBV5-6 and J is TRBJ2-7; D is unclear. This CDR3 region has 11 residues. V gave up 2 bases and J gave up 9 bases, with 9 bases separating them. Germline loops: CDR1 SGHDT, CDR2 YYEEEE. CDR3 loop: CASSFRQMQYF. In DNA, the CDR3 is TGTGCCAGCAGCTTCAGGCAGATGCAGTACTTC.

Many counts were recorded for this clonotype. The rearrangement joins TRBV27 to TRBJ2-5; TRBD2 matches 12 bases. J lost 7 bases, V lost 3 bases, and 3 bases had no gene match. Germline V lookup: CDR1 MNHEY, CDR2 SMNVEV (reference sequence). This CDR3 region has 14 residues. The CDR3: CASSFTSGGMTQYF. The CDR3 DNA is TGTGCCAGCAGTTTTACTAGCGGGGGGATGACCCAGTACTTC.

The rearrangement links TRBV24-1 to TRBJ2-1; 12 bases fit TRBD2. Germline V gene sequence: CDR1 KGHDR, CDR2 SFDVKD. This CDR3 contains 21 residues. After removal of 0 bases from V and 4 bases from J, the junction contained 15 bases not matched to a gene. CDR3 sequence reads: CATSDLDRQGKTSGRYNEQFF. CDR3 DNA sequence: TGTGCCACCAGTGATTTGGACCGACAGGGAAAGACTAGCGGGAGATACAATGAGCAGTTCTTC.

V is TRBV4-1 and J is TRBJ2-5; 13 bases are shared with TRBD2. The CDR3 is 18 residues long. With 0 bases clipped from V and 5 bases from J, the junction kept 9 bases outside the gene matches. CDR1 is MGHRA and CDR2 is YSYEKL in the germline V gene. The CDR3: CASSQEPGLAGDWETQYF. The CDR3 coding sequence is TGCGCCAGCAGCCAAGAGCCAGGACTAGCGGGAGATTGGGAGACCCAGTACTTC.

This clonotype was seen a handful of times. V and J are TRBV18 and TRBJ2-5, with 9 nucleotides matching TRBD1. Germline values: CDR1 KGHSH, CDR2 LQKENI. V shed 3 bases and J 1 base; nucleotides not matched to a gene: 9. This CDR3 region has 17 residues. The CDR3 reads CASSPIVPGQGQETQYF. CDR3 DNA sequence: TGTGCCAGCTCACCCATCGTCCCGGGACAGGGCCAAGAGACCCAGTACTTC.

In its sample, this clonotype was seen a few times. The chain links TRBV30 to TRBJ2-1, with 7 bases lining up with TRBD2. The V gene's germline CDR1 is GTSNPN and CDR2 SVGIG (reference sequence). V shed 5 bases, J shed 6 bases, and the junction held 10 bases outside the gene matches. The CDR3 loop spans 14 amino acids. The CDR3 here is CAWGPGLAANEQFF. The CDR3 DNA is TGTGCCTGGGGGCCCGGCCTAGCGGCCAATGAGCAGTTCTTC.

V usage is TRBV3-1 and J usage is TRBJ2-1, with 7 bases lining up with TRBD1. The J segment lost 1 base and the V segment lost 6 bases, leaving 9 bases of the junction unmatched. Germline CDR1 LGHDT, CDR2 YNNKEL (reference sequence). CDR3 size: 16 residues. CDR3 loop: CASRDTGAGSYNEQFF. CDR3 bases: TGTGCCAGCAGGGATACAGGGGCAGGGTCCTACAATGAGCAGTTCTTC.